Below, 23 T cell receptor beta chains from the same sample are listed, as sequenced in a study of blood T cell repertoires in COVID-19. Repertoires were generated with immunoSEQ multiplex PCR, while TCRdb's copy carries only in-frame clones and drops some. Of roughly 130,000 clones listed, 80% to 90% are singletons. Sequenced material: PBMCs or T cells enriched from blood (not recorded which). All receptors derive from a woman in her forties or fifties with acute COVID-19.

The chain carries TRBV9 and TRBJ1-5, with 8 bases lining up with TRBD1. The germline V gene encodes CDR1 SGDLS and CDR2 YYNGEE. CDR3 length equals 15 residues. After removal of 0 bases from V and 7 bases from J, the junction contained 6 bases not matched to a gene. In DNA, the CDR3 is TGTGCCAGCAGCGTAGGGCAGGGGGCAGAGCAGCCCCAGCATTTT. The encoded protein is CASSVGQGAEQPQHF.

V and J are TRBV7-2 and TRBJ2-3; no clear D. CDR3 length: 12 amino acids. Germline V gene lookup returns CDR1 SGHTA and CDR2 FQGNSA. The ends were cut back, 5 bases at V and 9 bases at J, with 12 bases in the middle. The CDR3 DNA follows: TGTGCCAGCAGCCCCGCCCCTAAAACGCAGTATTTT. It is translated as CASSPAPKTQYF.

The chain joins TRBV21-1 to TRBJ2-2; TRBD1, the table's D call, lacks a check against the DNA. TRBV21-1 is tagged as a pseudogene. The CDR3 totals 14 residues. The CDR3 coding sequence is TGTGCCGGCGTGGGCAGGAAGAACACCGGGGAGCTGTTTTTT. Translation: CAGVGRKNTGELFF.

This clone has just one count. J is TRBJ1-1 and V is TRBV19; possibly TRBD1 for D (5 bases). Germline V CDR1 and CDR2: LNHDA, SQIVND (reference sequence). V was trimmed by 5 bases and J by 11 bases, leaving 18 bases between them. CDR3 length: 13 amino acids. The CDR3 reads CASSLLGAVGAFF. The CDR3 nucleotides are TGTGCCAGTAGTCTCCTAGGGGCAGTCGGGGCTTTCTTT.

The V and J genes are TRBV27 and TRBJ1-4; D remains ambiguous. CDR1 and CDR2 from the germline V gene are MNHEY and SMNVEV (reference sequence). The CDR3 is 16 amino acids. V was pared by 0 bases and J by 8 bases, with 16 bases between. The CDR3, as DNA: TGTGCCAGCAGTTTATCGCGTCTCGTTTCCTCCGAAAAACTGTTTTTT. Translation: CASSLSRLVSSEKLFF. The variable domain in full, with the rest retrieved from reference TRBV27 and TRBJ1-4, is EAQVTQNPRYLITVTGKKLTVTCSQNMNHEYMSWYRQDPGLGLRQIYYSMNVEVTDKGDVPEGYKVSRKEKRNFPLILESPSPNQTSLYFCASSLSRLVSSEKLFFGSGTQLSVL.

The gene calls are TRBV5-5 and TRBJ2-7, with TRBD2 matching over 13 bases. The V segment lost 4 bases and the J segment 0 bases; nucleotides outside the gene matches: 7. The CDR3 runs 17 residues. Looked up from germline, CDR1 is SGHKS and CDR2 is YYEKEE (reference sequence). The CDR3 DNA reads as TGTGCCAGCAGCCCGGGACTAGCGGGAAGTATCTCCTACGAGCAGTACTTC. It specifies CASSPGLAGSISYEQYF.

This CDR3 is CASSLVGQGHTF. CDR3 DNA sequence: TGTGCCAGCAGCTTAGTCGGACAGGGGCACACCTTC. The chain employs TRBV11-3 and TRBJ1-2; the match to TRBD1 covers 9 bases. CDR1 and CDR2 (germline): SGHNT, YENEEA. The ends lost 1 base at V and 12 bases at J; junction bases unmatched: 3. This CDR3 contains 12 residues.

The rearrangement joins TRBV29-1 to TRBJ1-1; D perhaps matches TRBD1 (5 bases). The CDR3 consists of 11 residues. In germline, CDR1 is SQVTM, CDR2 ANQGSEA. V lost 5 bases, J lost 4 bases, and 8 bases lay in between. CDR3 nucleotides: TGCAGCGTTAGGACAAGCACTGAAGCTTTCTTT. Its translation is CSVRTSTEAFF. Variable domain in full (rest from reference TRBV29-1 and TRBJ1-1): SAVISQKPSRDICQRGTSLTIQCQVDSQVTMMFWYRQQPGQSLTLIATANQGSEATYESGFVIDKFPISRPNLTFSTLTVSNMSPEDSSIYLCSVRTSTEAFFGQGTRLTVV.

This chain joins TRBV16 and TRBJ2-1; weak D call: TRBD1 (7 bases). Germline assignment: CDR1 KGHSY and CDR2 FQNENV. The CDR3 has 15 amino acids. V lost 4 bases to trimming and J lost 2 bases, with 12 bases between them. The CDR3 loop is CASSLSGGTYNEQFF. CDR3 bases: TGTGCCAGCAGCCTCTCAGGGGGGACCTACAATGAGCAGTTCTTC.

The chain carries TRBV9 and TRBJ2-3; D is possibly TRBD2 (6 bases). Germline lookup yields CDR1 SGDLS and CDR2 YYNGEE. The CDR3 length is 18 residues. V was pared by 1 base and J by 2 bases, with 20 bases between. This chain's CDR3 is CASSVKLGASDSTDTQYF. The CDR3 DNA reads as TGTGCCAGCAGCGTAAAATTAGGGGCTAGCGATTCCACAGATACGCAGTATTTT.

The chain joins TRBV13 to TRBJ2-7, with a weak D call TRBD2 (6 bases). CDR1 PRHDT and CDR2 FYEKMQ come from the germline V gene (reference sequence). The CDR3 runs to 18 residues. The V end lost 4 bases, the J end lost 1 base, and 23 bases lay between the germline ends. This chain's CDR3 is CASSSRAARAGQSYEQYF. The CDR3 bases are TGTGCCAGCAGCTCCAGGGCTGCCCGAGCGGGCCAATCCTACGAGCAGTACTTC.

CDR3 residues: CASSLYLRTGTSNTGELFF. In nucleotides, the CDR3 is TGCGCCAGCAGCTTGTATCTTAGAACCGGGACTTCGAACACCGGGGAGCTGTTTTTT. This chain uses TRBV5-1 with TRBJ2-2; tentatively, D is TRBD2 (6 bases). CDR1 is SGHRS, CDR2 YFSETQ, per germline. The CDR3 loop spans 19 amino acids. Trimming removed 1 base from V and 0 bases from J, with 19 bases in between.

The V call is TRBV6-5, the J call TRBJ2-2; TRBD2 is a possible D gene (5 bases). Germline CDR1 reads MNHEY; CDR2 reads SVGAGI. V lost 2 bases and J lost 0, with 7 bases in between. This CDR3 comprises 15 residues. DNA for the CDR3: TGTGCCAGCAGTTACGAGGGTGCGAACACCGGGGAGCTGTTTTTT. Protein sequence: CASSYEGANTGELFF.

The V gene is TRBV21-1, the J gene TRBJ1-2. TRBV21-1 is a documented pseudogene. The CDR3 spans 16 residues. The CDR3 DNA is TGTGCCAGCAGCAAAGGCGGGTTCACTACTAACTATGGCTACACCTTC. It codes for CASSKGGFTTNYGYTF.

The rearrangement joins TRBV19 to TRBJ1-2; possibly TRBD1 for D (6 bases). Per the germline V gene, CDR1 is LNHDA and CDR2 is SQIVND (reference sequence). The V and J ends lost 3 bases and 5 bases respectively, with 19 bases between them. The CDR3 length is 16 residues. Written as DNA, the CDR3 is TGTGCCAGTAGTATCTGGACAGATGCTCTGGGATATGGCTACACCTTC. Translated, it gives CASSIWTDALGYGYTF.

The chain links TRBV2 to TRBJ2-1, with 8 bases fitting TRBD2. CDR3 length: 15 residues. Germline V CDR1 and CDR2: SNHLY, FYNNEI. Losses at the gene ends were 2 bases for V and 4 bases for J; bases not matched to a gene: 4. This CDR3 is CASSEPIAGYNEQFF. In nucleotides, the CDR3 is TGTGCCAGCAGTGAACCCATAGCGGGGTACAATGAGCAGTTCTTC.

The gene calls are TRBV23-1 and TRBJ2-5; tentative D call: TRBD1 (6 bases). TRBV23-1 is annotated as an ORF whose role is uncertain. Trimming removed 3 bases from V and 2 bases from J, with 7 bases in between. This CDR3 is 13 amino acids long. DNA for the CDR3: TGCGCCAGCAGTCAGAGGGGGCAAGAGACCCAGTACTTC. Translating gives CASSQRGQETQYF.

This rearrangement joins TRBV7-3 to TRBJ2-7; a weak D match, TRBD2 (6 bases). CDR3 size: 13 residues. Trimming left V 7 bases short and J 4 bases short, with 14 bases between. Germline CDR1 and CDR2: SGHTA and FQGTGA. CDR3 amino acids: CASTQGGAYEQYF. CDR3 nucleotides: TGTGCCAGCACCCAGGGCGGGGCGTACGAGCAGTACTTC.

This CDR3 is CASSYSQGANYGYTF. The DNA of the CDR3 is TGTGCCAGCAGTTATTCCCAGGGGGCGAACTATGGCTACACCTTC. The chain is built from TRBV6-2 or TRBV6-3 and TRBJ1-2, with TRBD1 identical over 8 bases. Trimming cost V 3 bases and J 2 bases; bases outside gene matches: 5. The CDR3 is made up of 15 amino acids. Germline V gene data show CDR1 as MNHEY and CDR2 as SVGEGT.

The chain is built from TRBV24-1 and TRBJ2-1, with 8 bases aligning to TRBD1. V was clipped by 7 bases and J by 6 bases; unmatched bases: 10. The CDR3 consists of 15 residues. Germline lookup yields CDR1 KGHDR and CDR2 SFDVKD. CDR3 amino acids: CATRAATGAGNEQFF. The CDR3 coding sequence is TGTGCCACCAGGGCTGCGACAGGGGCGGGCAATGAGCAGTTCTTC.

V is TRBV5-1 and J is TRBJ2-1; the match to TRBD2 covers 15 bases. This CDR3 has 17 amino acids. The germline gives CDR1 SGHRS, CDR2 YFSETQ. V shed 2 bases and J 5 bases; nucleotides not matched to a gene: 5. CDR3 in DNA: TGCGCCAGCAGCTTAGGGACTAGCGGGAGGCTCCACAATGAGCAGTTCTTC. It yields the protein CASSLGTSGRLHNEQFF. Complete variable domain (other parts from reference TRBV5-1 and TRBJ2-1): KAGVTQTPRYLIKTRGQQVTLSCSPISGHRSVSWYQQTPGQGLQFLFEYFSETQRNKGNFPGRFSGRQFSNSRSEMNVSTLELGDSALYLCASSLGTSGRLHNEQFFGPGTRLTVL.

The chain joins TRBV6-2 or TRBV6-3 to TRBJ1-1, with a tentative D call TRBD1 (6 bases). In germline, CDR1 is MNHEY, CDR2 SVGEGT. The CDR3 consists of 16 residues. V lost 6 bases and J lost 1, with 18 bases in between. As DNA, the CDR3 is TGTGCCAGCAGCCCAGGGTGGGCAGGGGAGAACACTGAAGCTTTCTTT. Its translation: CASSPGWAGENTEAFF.

The chain carries TRBV4-1 and TRBJ2-1; TRBD2 matches 13 bases. The CDR3 is 17 residues long. The V gene end was trimmed by 4 bases and the J gene end by 1 base; junction bases not matched to a gene: 4. CDR1 is MGHRA, CDR2 YSYEKL, per germline. CDR3 DNA sequence: TGCGCCAGCAGCCTGGGGACTAGCGGGACTTCCTACAATGAGCAGTTCTTC. The encoded protein is CASSLGTSGTSYNEQFF.